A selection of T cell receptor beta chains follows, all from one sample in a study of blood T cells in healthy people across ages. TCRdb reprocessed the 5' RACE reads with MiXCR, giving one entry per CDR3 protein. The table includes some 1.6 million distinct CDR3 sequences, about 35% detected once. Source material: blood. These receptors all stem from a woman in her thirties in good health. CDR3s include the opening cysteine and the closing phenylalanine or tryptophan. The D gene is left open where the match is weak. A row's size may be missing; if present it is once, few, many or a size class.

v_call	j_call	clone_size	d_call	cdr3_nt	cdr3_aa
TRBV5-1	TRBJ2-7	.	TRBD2	TGCGCCAGCAGCTTGTTGGGGGGGTTATCGGACGAGCAGTACTTC	CASSLLGGLSDEQYF
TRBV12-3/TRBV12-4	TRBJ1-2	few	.	TGTGCCAGCAGTTTAGGTCTAGGAGGGAACTATGGCTACACCTTC	CASSLGLGGNYGYTF
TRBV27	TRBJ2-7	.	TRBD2	TGTGCCAGCAGTTTATTACGACCGGGACTAGCGGGAGGCGAGCAGTACTTC	CASSLLRPGLAGGEQYF
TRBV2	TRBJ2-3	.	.	TGTGCCAGCAGTGAATCCCGATTAAGGACAGATACGCAGTATTTT	CASSESRLRTDTQYF
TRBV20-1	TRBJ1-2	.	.	TGCAGTGCCTCGTCGGGGGTAGATGGCTACACCTTC	CSASSGVDGYTF
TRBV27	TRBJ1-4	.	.	TGTGCCAACGAGGGGAAGGGAGGTTCAACTAATGAAAAGCTGTTTTTT	CANEGKGGSTNEKLFF
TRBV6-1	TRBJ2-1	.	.	TGTGCCAGCAAATCCTGGGGGCCAGCCAAGGGTACCTACAATGAGCAGTTCTTC	CASKSWGPAKGTYNEQFF
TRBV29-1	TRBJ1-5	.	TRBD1	TGCAGCGTTGAATCCGGACAGGGAGCCTATAGCAATCAGCCCCAGCATTTT	CSVESGQGAYSNQPQHF
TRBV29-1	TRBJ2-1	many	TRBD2	TGCAGCGTTGAGCTGAGCGGGGTCTACAATGAGCAGTTCTTC	CSVELSGVYNEQFF
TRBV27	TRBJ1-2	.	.	TGTGCCAGCAGTTTAAAAGCGGACAACTATGGCTACACCTTC	CASSLKADNYGYTF
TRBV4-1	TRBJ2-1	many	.	TGCGCCAGCAGCCCCCGGAGGGGGCCTTACAATGAGCAGTTCTTC	CASSPRRGPYNEQFF
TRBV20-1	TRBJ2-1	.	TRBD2	TGCAGTGCTAGCGGGACTAGTGGATATGAGCAGTTCTTC	CSASGTSGYEQFF
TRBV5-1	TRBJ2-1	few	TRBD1	TGCGCCAGCAGCTTGGCCTTAGGACAGGGGGCGATTGAGCAGTTCTTC	CASSLALGQGAIEQFF
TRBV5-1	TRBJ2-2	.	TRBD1	TGCGCCAGCAGCCTGGGACAGTTTTACGGGGAGCGGTTTTTT	CASSLGQFYGERFF
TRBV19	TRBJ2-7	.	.	TGTGCCAGTAGTATAAAACAGGGCCCATCTTACGAGCAGTACTTC	CASSIKQGPSYEQYF
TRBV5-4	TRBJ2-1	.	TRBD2	TGTGCCAGCAGCCGCCCGGCGGGAGGCCAAGACAATGAGCAGTTCTTC	CASSRPAGGQDNEQFF
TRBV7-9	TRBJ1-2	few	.	TGTGCCAGCGCGAACCCTTACTATGGCTACACCTTC	CASANPYYGYTF
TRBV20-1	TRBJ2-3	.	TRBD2	TGCAGTGCTAGTGGGCGGGGGGCTAGCACAGATACGCAGTATTTT	CSASGRGASTDTQYF
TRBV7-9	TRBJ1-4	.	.	TGTGCCAGCAGCGCCGGTGGTAGTGTCGGTGAAAAACTGTTTTTT	CASSAGGSVGEKLFF
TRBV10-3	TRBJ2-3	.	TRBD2	TGTGCCATCAGTGTGGGGGGGGTCACAGATACGCAGTATTTT	CAISVGGVTDTQYF
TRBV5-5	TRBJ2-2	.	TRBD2	TGTGCCAGCACCGGACTAGCGGGAGGGGGCGGGGAGCTGTTTTTT	CASTGLAGGGGELFF
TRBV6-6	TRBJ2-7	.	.	TGTGCCGGCAGTGCGCTTGTGACCGGGACCTACGAGCAGTACTTC	CAGSALVTGTYEQYF
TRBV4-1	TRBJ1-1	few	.	TGCGCCAGCAGCCTAGGCCAGGTTGTAGGTACTGAAGCTTTCTTT	CASSLGQVVGTEAFF
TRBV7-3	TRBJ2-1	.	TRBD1	TGTGCCAGCAGCTCCCGAGGGCAGGGGGAGCATGAGCAGTTCTTC	CASSSRGQGEHEQFF